Each of the 8 T cell receptor beta chains below was sequenced from the same sample in a study of human T cells and chemical hapten exposure. TCRdb recomputed calls from the RACE reads with MiXCR, one row per CDR3 protein. The sample lists 70,000 to 95,000 distinct CDR3 sequences, 6.6% occurring once. The sample's time point: patch test 2, 6 weeks after DPC sensitization. Regarding treatment: therapeutic diphenylcyclopropenone sensitization with weekly scalp DPC. The source material was whole blood, sampled in connection with sensitization to the hapten diphenylcyclopropenone (DPC). The receptors shown here come from a woman in her twenties or thirties with alopecia areata. Some clones in this sample may be carry-over from other donors' samples.

This clonotype was recorded many times. The V gene is TRBV12-3 or TRBV12-4, the J gene TRBJ2-3; 7 bases are a match to TRBD1. The CDR3 covers 13 residues. The V and J ends lost 5 bases and 4 bases, in that order; junction bases with no gene match: 3. The CDR3 region is CASSGQGADTQYF. DNA for the CDR3: TGTGCCAGCAGTGGGCAGGGGGCAGATACGCAGTATTTT.

In its sample, this clonotype was seen a few times. V usage is TRBV19 and J usage is TRBJ1-5; D is unresolved. This CDR3 contains 14 residues. Germline lookup yields CDR1 LNHDA and CDR2 SQIVND (reference sequence). Trimming stripped 1 base from V and 9 bases from J, with 13 bases between. The CDR3 reads CASSIGLEVRPQHF. For the CDR3, the DNA is TGTGCCAGTAGTATAGGGTTGGAGGTTCGGCCCCAGCATTTT.

This clonotype was seen many times. The genes are TRBV21-1 and TRBJ2-7; the table's D call TRBD1 went unverified against the DNA. TRBV21-1 is assigned pseudogene status. The CDR3 extends over 13 amino acids. CDR3 residues: CASSANPRGEQYF. The CDR3 nucleotides are TGTGCCAGCAGCGCCAACCCCAGGGGGGAGCAGTACTTC.

This clonotype was observed a few times. The J gene is TRBJ1-1, the V gene TRBV12-3 or TRBV12-4; TRBD1 is a possible D gene (5 bases). This CDR3 region has 14 residues. V lost 2 bases and J lost 4, with 11 bases in between. The CDR3 bases are TGTGCCAGCAGTTTACTCGGGGGTGGCACTGAAGCTTTCTTT. Its translation: CASSLLGGGTEAFF.

By share, this clonotype ranks as medium-sized. The chain is built from TRBV27 and TRBJ1-1, with no clear D. Trimming took off 2 bases at V and 1 base at J, with 5 bases between the two ends. This CDR3 is 13 amino acids long. Germline V lookup: CDR1 MNHEY, CDR2 SMNVEV (reference sequence). CDR3 in DNA: TGTGCCAGCAGTTTAAAGGGGAACACTGAAGCTTTCTTT. It is translated as CASSLKGNTEAFF.

This clonotype was recorded many times. The chain recombines TRBV12-3 or TRBV12-4 with TRBJ2-2, with a weak D call TRBD1 (5 bases). V was clipped by 7 bases and J by 2 bases, with 8 bases between them. This CDR3 spans 13 amino acids. The CDR3 here is CASTRVNTGELFF. DNA for the CDR3: TGTGCCAGCACCAGGGTAAACACCGGGGAGCTGTTTTTT.

This clonotype was observed many times. The V call is TRBV12-3 or TRBV12-4, the J call TRBJ1-1; perhaps TRBD1 as D (5 bases). The CDR3 extends over 14 amino acids. Trimming shortened V by 5 bases and J by 2 bases, and 12 bases separated the two germline ends. As DNA, the CDR3 is TGTGCCAGCAGTATTGGGACCACCAACACTGAAGCTTTCTTT. Its protein product is CASSIGTTNTEAFF.

This clonotype appeared many times. The genes are TRBV4-1 and TRBJ2-1; D perhaps matches TRBD2 (6 bases). This CDR3 is 14 amino acids long. With 6 bases removed from V and 6 bases from J, the gap between germline ends came to 15 bases. The V gene's germline CDR1 is MGHRA and CDR2 YSYEKL. The CDR3 spells CASSRDSFSNEQFF. The CDR3 region has the DNA TGCGCCAGCAGTCGGGACTCGTTCAGCAATGAGCAGTTCTTC.